The rows below give T cell receptor beta chains drawn from one sample of a study of blood T cells in healthy people across ages. TCRdb used MiXCR to reprocess the 5' RACE reads, holding one entry per CDR3 protein. The sample lists 900,000 to 950,000 distinct CDR3 sequences, approximately 32% seen once, with 10% to 13% in the top ten. This same sample was also taken into another study, of T cells of mothers and their children.

The sample taken for sequencing was blood. These receptors all come from a woman between 35 and 50 years old in good health. CDR3s include the opening cysteine and the closing phenylalanine or tryptophan. Fields, in order: V gene, J gene, CDR3 protein.

>TRBV7-2|TRBJ2-5
CASSLMGIRETQYF
>TRBV20-1|TRBJ2-5
CSAGRGGQDTSQYF
>TRBV27|TRBJ2-5
CASSLWGTKETQYF
>TRBV11-1|TRBJ2-5
CASSLDTRDSFQETQYF
>TRBV20-1|TRBJ1-4
CGGSDNEKLFF
>TRBV2|TRBJ1-2
CASRIQGADGYTF
>TRBV6-5|TRBJ2-2
CASSTGTRNTGELFF
>TRBV9|TRBJ2-1
CASSVAFRGSEQFF
>TRBV3-1|TRBJ2-7
CASSQEGDPRSRYF
>TRBV2|TRBJ2-3
CASSVGSTDTRYF
>TRBV7-7|TRBJ2-2
CASSPGARGGELFF
>TRBV29-1|TRBJ2-7
CSVGGLVLGEQYF
>TRBV3-1|TRBJ2-5
CASSQARTGVDETQYF
>TRBV28|TRBJ1-1
CASSLQGSTNTEAFF
>TRBV20-1|TRBJ2-1
CSARDPGSTPYNEQFF
>TRBV6-2/TRBV6-3|TRBJ2-1
CASSYSTGHSNEQCF
>TRBV9|TRBJ1-3
CASSVGGMNAIYF
>TRBV5-1|TRBJ2-1
CASSLGVRAGNNEQFF
>TRBV7-8|TRBJ2-1
CASSQTGGREQFF
>TRBV28|TRBJ1-5
CASKGQGRNQPQHF
>TRBV28|TRBJ2-7
CASSSPGTAYEQYF
>TRBV18|TRBJ1-5
CASSPDTRTVGNQPQHF
>TRBV5-6|TRBJ1-5
CASSAPETPDNQPQHF
>TRBV9|TRBJ1-5
CASSPLVPQDSYSNQPQHF
>TRBV6-2/TRBV6-3|TRBJ2-5
CASSSGRWERETQYF
>TRBV5-1|TRBJ2-5
CASSLASGGQETQYF
>TRBV2|TRBJ2-5
CASEAGVETQYF
>TRBV15|TRBJ2-1
CATSSRSGSYNEQFF
>TRBV20-1|TRBJ1-1
CSAREGVRMNTEAFF
>TRBV7-2|TRBJ2-7
CASSSATGKYF
>TRBV7-9|TRBJ2-5
CASSLVLGGEETQYF
>TRBV6-6|TRBJ1-6
CASSPSNSPLHF
>TRBV27|TRBJ2-7
CASSFQVHLAQYF
>TRBV2|TRBJ2-3
CASTGGELDTQYF
>TRBV9|TRBJ2-5
CASSGDGGVGETQYF
>TRBV9|TRBJ2-6
CASTPAVEETGANVLTF
>TRBV7-6|TRBJ1-1
CASSHPAGTNTETFF